The entry below describes one T cell receptor beta chain. This sample is drawn from a study of blood T cell repertoires in COVID-19. Overall study context: The United States, Italy and Spain supplied acute and convalescent COVID-19 samples. T cells, B-cell-depleted T cells, or PBMCs provided the cDNA or gDNA that served as material.

In the authors' workflow: Scientists estimated how many nucleated cells there were by amplifying reference gene primers. Sequenced by immunoSEQ multiplex PCR; TCRdb stores in-frame clones only, minus some. V, J and clone size are taken as reported in that table, and D and trimming were inferred from the DNA itself. The table has some 200,000 clones, 65% to 90% seen once; the top ten hold approximately 6%. The CDR3 consists of 14 residues. Germline CDR1 and CDR2: MNHEY and SMNVEV (reference sequence). Trimming removed 5 bases at V and 11 bases at J, with 21 bases between. Sequences were obtained from peripheral blood. This chain joins TRBV27 and TRBJ1-1, with D maybe TRBD1 (6 bases). The TCR sequence derives from a man aged 80 or over with acute or convalescent COVID-19. CDR3 region: CASSLSSLTGSAFF. The CDR3 coding sequence is TGTGCCAGCAGTCTTAGTTCCCTAACAGGGAGCGCTTTCTTT.